Listed here is a single T cell receptor beta chain. This specimen comes from a study of T cell clones after liver transplantation. The wider study: Samples came pre-transplant, pre-randomization before withdrawal, and post-randomization after withdrawal ended.

The germline gives CDR1 SGHTA, CDR2 FQGNSA. V shed 2 bases and J shed 4 bases, with 2 bases lying between them. The CDR3 length is 12 residues. Produced via immunoSEQ multiplex PCR; TCRdb's table is partial and in-frame only. The sample has under 20,000 clones, 80% seen once; the top ten hold approximately 35%. The sequencing used CD8+ T cells from blood, collected less than 50 months after liver transplant. The clonotype was recovered from a human patient who received a liver transplant. Some T cells may be supplied by the graft donor. The rearrangement links TRBV7-2 to TRBJ2-2; D unresolved. The CDR3 DNA follows: TGTGCCAGCAGCTTAAGCACCGGGGAGCTGTTTTTT. Protein product: CASSLSTGELFF.